This T cell receptor (beta chain) was recorded in a study of siplizumab effects on memory and regulatory T cells. CDR1 is MGHRA, CDR2 YSYEKL, per germline. J lost 2 bases, V lost 1 base, and 4 bases had no gene match. The length of the CDR3 is 17 residues. Comments on this clone: Its antigen is not identified.

The protocol was immunoSEQ multiplex PCR, while the TCRdb copy is restricted to in-frame clones and leaves out a portion. The sample lists around 100,000 clones, 94% occurring once. Broader study findings: Major contributors to the alloresponse seemed to be naive T cells, which also appeared more diverse than memory cells. In siplizumab cultures, the suppressive function of proliferating Tregs remained unconfirmed. No more than a minor fraction of alloreactive clones could be traced back to unstimulated subsets.

The J gene is TRBJ2-1, the V gene TRBV4-1; 11 bases agree with TRBD2. This TCR was sampled from a human donor in good health. What was sequenced was non-Treg CD4+ T cells sorted from blood. CDR3 sequence (DNA): TGCGCCAGCAGCCAAGCTGGGACTAGCGGAACCTACAATGAGCAGTTCTTC. This encodes CASSQAGTSGTYNEQFF.